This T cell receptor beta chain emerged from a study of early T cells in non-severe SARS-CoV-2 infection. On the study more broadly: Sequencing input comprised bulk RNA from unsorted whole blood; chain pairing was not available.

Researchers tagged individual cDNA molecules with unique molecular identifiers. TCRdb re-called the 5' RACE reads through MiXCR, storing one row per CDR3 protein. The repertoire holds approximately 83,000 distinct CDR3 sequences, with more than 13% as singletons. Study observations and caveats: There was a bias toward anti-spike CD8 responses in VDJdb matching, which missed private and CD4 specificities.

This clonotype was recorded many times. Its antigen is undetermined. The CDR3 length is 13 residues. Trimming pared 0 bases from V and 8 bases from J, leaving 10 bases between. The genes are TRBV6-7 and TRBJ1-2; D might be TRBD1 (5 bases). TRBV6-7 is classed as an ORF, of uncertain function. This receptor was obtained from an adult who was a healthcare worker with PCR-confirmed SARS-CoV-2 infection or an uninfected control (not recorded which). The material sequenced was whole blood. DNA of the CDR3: TGTGCCAGCAGTTACTCGGAAGGGGAGGGCTACACCTTC. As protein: CASSYSEGEGYTF.